Below are 17 T cell receptor beta chains sequenced from a single sample in a study of regulatory T cells in long-lasting Graves disease. Time point denoted: newly diagnosed GD, antithyroid drugs for less than 3 months. PBMC RNA served as the TCR library source. Arm-PCR with iRepertoire HTBI primers amplified the CDR3 regions for these TCR beta libraries. TCRdb itself ran the multiplex PCR reads through MiXCR, one entry per CDR3 protein. This table holds about 540,000 distinct CDR3 sequences, approximately 15% found once. This sample was also put to use in a study of T cells in Graves' hyperthyroidism and ophthalmopathy.

The input for sequencing was peripheral blood mononuclear cells (PBMCs), taken at new diagnosis, from a patient treated with antithyroid drugs. The receptors come from a man aged 30 to 39 with Graves disease.

This chain links TRBV7-2 with TRBJ1-4; D uncertain. Deletions cut 4 bases from V and 0 bases from J, with 12 bases between. CDR1 is SGHTA, CDR2 FQGNSA, per germline. CDR3 size: 16 residues. In DNA, the CDR3 is TGTGCCAGCAGCTCTAATTTAAAGGCAACTAATGAAAAACTGTTTTTT. It yields the protein CASSSNLKATNEKLFF.

This clonotype has ten or more counts. The CDR3 sequence is CSGSVDGVLQETQYF. The CDR3 coding sequence is TGCAGTGGGAGCGTGGATGGGGTCCTTCAAGAGACCCAGTACTTC. The chain is built from TRBV20-1 and TRBJ2-5; D gene ambiguous. The germline V gene encodes CDR1 DFQATT and CDR2 SNEGSKA (reference sequence). The ends were cut back, 7 bases at V and 2 bases at J, with 20 bases in the middle. CDR3 length: 15 amino acids.

The chain recombines TRBV7-9 with TRBJ2-5, with D possibly matching TRBD2 (5 bases). The germline V gene has CDR1 SEHNR and CDR2 FQNEAQ (reference sequence). The CDR3 loop spans 12 amino acids. The V gene lost 4 bases and the J gene lost 6 bases, with 9 bases spanning the gap. Here the CDR3 reads CASSSGKQTQYF. In DNA, the CDR3 is TGTGCCAGCAGCTCGGGGAAGCAGACCCAGTACTTC.

This clonotype was detected a few times. This chain joins TRBV18 and TRBJ2-1; 14 bases agree with TRBD2. This CDR3 spans 16 amino acids. V lost 0 bases to trimming and J lost 10 bases; unmatched junction nucleotides: 5. Germline values: CDR1 KGHSH, CDR2 LQKENI. CDR3 coding DNA: TGTGCCAGCTCACCACCGTCGGGACTAGCGGGAGAAGAGCAGTTCTTC. It codes for CASSPPSGLAGEEQFF.

This clonotype was recorded many times. J is TRBJ2-7 and V is TRBV18; either TRBD1 or TRBD2 may supply D (6 bases each). The CDR3 extends over 15 amino acids. V was clipped by 3 bases and J by 5 bases, with 17 bases between them. Germline V lookup: CDR1 KGHSH, CDR2 LQKENI. In DNA, the CDR3 is TGTGCCAGCTCACCCCCCGTCGGGGGCCTCCACGAGCAGTACTTC. Translated, it gives CASSPPVGGLHEQYF.

The V gene is TRBV5-6, the J gene TRBJ2-3; perhaps TRBD2 as D (5 bases). The CDR3 sequence is 15 residues long. The germline V gene has CDR1 SGHDT and CDR2 YYEEEE. Trimming removed 4 bases at V and 1 base at J, with 13 bases between. In DNA, the CDR3 is TGTGCCAGCAGCCCCTTTCCTAGCCGCACAGATACGCAGTATTTT. Its translation is CASSPFPSRTDTQYF.

This clonotype came up many times. The rearrangement links TRBV27 to TRBJ1-2, with D unresolved. The germline CDR1 and CDR2 sequences are MNHEY and SMNVEV (reference sequence). Deletions cut 2 bases from V and 8 bases from J, with 18 bases between. The CDR3 is 15 residues long. CDR3 sequence reads: CASSLMGTERKGYTF. Written as DNA, the CDR3 is TGTGCCAGCAGTTTAATGGGAACAGAGAGGAAGGGCTACACCTTC.

This clonotype was counted ten times or more. The chain joins TRBV25-1 to TRBJ2-3; 7 bases map to TRBD2. V shed 3 bases, J shed 2 bases, and the junction held 8 bases outside the gene matches. Germline CDR1 MGHDK, CDR2 SYGVNS. The CDR3 is 16 amino acids. CDR3 nucleotide sequence: TGTGCCAGCAGTGAGGGGCGGGAGACCTACACAGATACGCAGTATTTT. It translates to CASSEGRETYTDTQYF.

This clonotype was observed at least ten times. The chain couples TRBV6-5 to TRBJ1-3; no definite D call. The CDR3 has 14 residues. V lost 2 bases and J 4 bases, leaving 9 bases between the germline ends. Germline CDR1 reads MNHEY; CDR2 reads SVGAGI. As DNA, the CDR3 is TGTGCCAGCAGTTACGGCCTTGGGGGAAACACCATATATTTT. Translating it yields CASSYGLGGNTIYF.

This chain uses TRBV4-2 with TRBJ2-1; D possibly corresponds to TRBD1 (6 bases). The CDR3 consists of 17 residues. Trimming removed 1 base from V and 8 bases from J, with 21 bases in between. The germline V gene encodes CDR1 LGHNA and CDR2 YNFKEQ. The CDR3 loop reads CASSQGGLGQRGDEQFF. In nucleotides, the CDR3 is TGTGCCAGCAGCCAAGGGGGATTAGGACAGAGAGGGGATGAGCAGTTCTTC.

V usage is TRBV29-1 and J usage is TRBJ1-1, with D perhaps matching TRBD1 (5 bases). Germline CDR1 SQVTM, CDR2 ANQGSEA. V shed 2 bases and J shed 11 bases, with 15 bases lying between them. The CDR3 sequence is 12 residues long. The CDR3 region is CSVEWVRDGAFF. CDR3 DNA sequence: TGCAGCGTTGAATGGGTCAGGGATGGGGCTTTCTTT.

This chain links TRBV6-5 with TRBJ2-1; TRBD1 agrees at 7 bases. CDR3 length equals 16 residues. Trimming removed 2 bases from V and 6 bases from J; junction bases left unmatched: 10. Germline CDR1 is MNHEY and CDR2 is SVGAGI. CDR3 in DNA: TGTGCCAGCAGTTACCGGGCAGGGGGAATGGGCAATGAGCAGTTCTTC. This gives the protein CASSYRAGGMGNEQFF.

This clonotype was observed a few times. The chain combines TRBV19 with TRBJ2-7; 9 bases are shared with TRBD2. Germline CDR1 reads LNHDA; CDR2 reads SQIVND (reference sequence). This CDR3 is 14 amino acids long. The V and J ends lost 1 base and 5 bases, in that order; junction bases with no gene match: 3. The CDR3 nucleotides read TGTGCCAGTAGTATAGTCTCTAGCGGGGACGAGCAGTACTTC. Translated: CASSIVSSGDEQYF.

A few counts support this clonotype. The junction and the germline gene differ at one end; a read error may be behind it. V and J are TRBV5-1 and TRBJ2-5, with a tentative D call TRBD1 (6 bases). Looked up from germline, CDR1 is SGHRS and CDR2 is YFSETQ. There are 16 residues in the CDR3. This CDR3 is CASSLGAGDMGETQHF. The CDR3 DNA reads as TGCGCCAGCAGCTTGGGGGCAGGGGATATGGGGGAGACCCAGCACTTC. The full variable domain, its missing parts supplied by reference TRBV5-1 and TRBJ2-5, is KAGVTQTPRYLIKTRGQQVTLSCSPISGHRSVSWYQQTPGQGLQFLFEYFSETQRNKGNFPGRFSGRQFSNSRSEMNVSTLELGDSALYLCASSLGAGDMGETQHFGPGTRLLVL.

This clonotype was counted ten times or more. The gene calls are TRBV27 and TRBJ2-7; D is possibly TRBD2 (5 bases). The CDR3 contains 15 residues. Per the germline V gene, CDR1 is MNHEY and CDR2 is SMNVEV (reference sequence). Trimming took off 2 bases at V and 2 bases at J, with 13 bases between the two ends. DNA for the CDR3: TGTGCCAGCAGTTTAATAGGACCGGGAACCTACGAGCAGTACTTC. It encodes CASSLIGPGTYEQYF.

Points on this clonotype: This may be a read error: a much more frequent sequence differs by one nucleotide. This sequence joins TRBV15 and TRBJ2-7; possibly TRBD1 or TRBD2 for D (6 bases each). V lost 1 base to trimming and J lost 2 bases, with 12 bases between them. The CDR3 consists of 15 residues. CDR1 is LNHNV and CDR2 is YYDKDF in the germline V gene (reference sequence). Here the CDR3 DNA reads TGTGCCACCAGCAGAGGACGGGGGCTTCCCTACGAGCAGTACTTC. Protein sequence: CATSRGRGLPYEQYF.

This clonotype turned up a few times. The gene calls are TRBV7-9 and TRBJ1-6; TRBD1 matches at 10 bases. The CDR3 extends over 14 amino acids. J lost 9 bases, V lost 9 bases, and 8 bases had no gene match. From germline, CDR1 is SEHNR and CDR2 FQNEAQ (reference sequence). CDR3 DNA: TGTGCCAGTATCCGGGGACAGGGGACTTCACCCCTCCACTTT. Translated, it gives CASIRGQGTSPLHF.